The 27 T cell receptor beta chains reported below all come from one sample, sequenced in a study of post-analysis software for immune sequencing data. Study results and caveats: Patients carried roughly five TRBV segments more frequently than controls did, and TRBV5-6, TRBV5-1 and TRBV20-1 were among them.

No antigen has been assigned to these receptors. Prepared libraries of TCR beta cDNA carried unique molecular identifiers. TCRdb re-derived calls from the PCR reads in MiXCR, one entry per CDR3 protein. The sample has roughly 800,000 distinct CDR3 sequences; 53% are singletons. The sample taken for sequencing was blood. The source is a girl aged 5-17 years with multiple sclerosis.

This chain joins TRBV14 and TRBJ2-3; D is uncertain. The germline CDR1 and CDR2 sequences are SGHDN and FVKESK. V shed 1 base and J shed 6 bases, with 8 bases lying between them. The CDR3 extends over 13 amino acids. The CDR3 DNA sequence: TGTGCCAGCAGCCAAGTGGAGCTGGATACGCAGTATTTT. The encoded protein is CASSQVELDTQYF.

V usage is TRBV9 and J usage is TRBJ1-4, with D maybe TRBD1 (6 bases). Germline loops: CDR1 SGDLS, CDR2 YYNGEE. V was trimmed by 4 bases and J by 7 bases, leaving 17 bases between them. The CDR3 loop spans 15 amino acids. Here the CDR3 reads CASSPDGGLGEKLFF. In DNA, the CDR3 is TGTGCCAGCAGCCCCGACGGGGGCCTAGGTGAAAAACTGTTTTTT.

The genes are TRBV20-1 and TRBJ2-7; TRBD2 aligns across 9 bases. With 4 bases clipped from V and 2 bases from J, the junction kept 3 bases outside the gene matches. The CDR3 covers 13 residues. The germline CDR1 and CDR2 sequences are DFQATT and SNEGSKA (reference sequence). The CDR3 reads CSAKAGGTYEQYF. The CDR3 DNA reads as TGCAGTGCTAAAGCGGGAGGAACCTACGAGCAGTACTTC.

The V gene is TRBV4-1, the J gene TRBJ2-7; D is possibly TRBD1 (5 bases). In germline, CDR1 is MGHRA, CDR2 YSYEKL. V lost 0 bases and J 5 bases, leaving 14 bases between the germline ends. The CDR3 has 15 residues. CDR3 amino acids: CASSQDFAGNHEQYF. CDR3 nucleotide sequence: TGCGCCAGCAGCCAAGATTTTGCAGGGAACCACGAGCAGTACTTC.

V usage is TRBV14 and J usage is TRBJ2-7, with TRBD2 matching 8 bases. Germline V gives CDR1 SGHDN, CDR2 FVKESK. Unmatched junction bases numbered 9, after V lost 4 bases and J lost 7 bases. This CDR3 has 14 residues. The CDR3 spells CASSPRTSRIEQYF. CDR3 in DNA: TGTGCCAGCAGCCCCAGGACTAGCAGGATTGAGCAGTACTTC.

The CDR3 here is CSALAGEITDTQYF. Here the CDR3 DNA reads TGCAGTGCACTAGCGGGGGAAATCACAGATACGCAGTATTTT. V and J are TRBV20-1 and TRBJ2-3; 11 bases are a match to TRBD2. V shed 6 bases, J shed 2 bases, and the junction held 4 bases outside the gene matches. The CDR3 totals 14 residues. Per germline, CDR1 DFQATT and CDR2 SNEGSKA (reference sequence).

This chain links TRBV5-1 with TRBJ1-1; D remains unclear. Trimming left V 0 bases short and J 0 bases short, with 6 bases between. The germline gives CDR1 SGHRS, CDR2 YFSETQ. The CDR3 runs to 14 residues. CDR3 DNA sequence: TGCGCCAGCAGCTTGGGACTGATGAACACTGAAGCTTTCTTT. Its protein is CASSLGLMNTEAFF.

The genes are TRBV5-6 and TRBJ2-6; the D gene is possibly TRBD1 (8 bases). Germline values: CDR1 SGHDT, CDR2 YYEEEE. The CDR3 is made up of 17 amino acids. Trimming removed 0 bases at V and 2 bases at J, with 12 bases between. The CDR3 spells CASSLGTGTTGANVLTF. The CDR3 coding sequence is TGTGCCAGCAGCTTGGGGACAGGGACTACTGGGGCCAACGTCCTGACTTTC.

The CDR3, as DNA: TGCGCCAGCAGCTTAGGCGGGATGAGCACAGATACGCAGTATTTT. As protein: CASSLGGMSTDTQYF. This chain connects TRBV5-1 to TRBJ2-3, with a possible D match to TRBD2 (6 bases). The CDR3 is 15 amino acids. Germline CDR1 reads SGHRS; CDR2 reads YFSETQ. V gave up 2 bases and J gave up 0 bases, with 10 bases separating them.

The V and J genes are TRBV4-1 and TRBJ2-7; the match to TRBD2 covers 7 bases. This CDR3 is built from 19 residues. Germline values: CDR1 MGHRA, CDR2 YSYEKL. The V gene end was trimmed by 0 bases and the J gene end by 7 bases; junction bases not matched to a gene: 21. CDR3: CASSQDRASGNAGDWEQYF. In DNA form, the CDR3 reads TGCGCCAGCAGCCAAGATCGCGCTAGCGGCAACGCCGGAGATTGGGAGCAGTACTTC.

In regard to this clonotype: It may be a read error: a sequence one base away is much more abundant. The rearrangement joins TRBV18 to TRBJ1-6; 9 bases are shared with TRBD1. There are 15 residues in the CDR3. V shed 0 bases, J shed 8 bases, and the junction held 2 bases outside the gene matches. The germline V gene has CDR1 KGHSH and CDR2 LQKENI. The CDR3 DNA sequence: TGTGCCAGCTCACCACCGGACAGGGGCGATTCACCCCTCCACTTT. This translates into CASSPPDRGDSPLHF.

V is TRBV20-1 and J is TRBJ2-1, with 7 bases matching TRBD2. The V gene's germline CDR1 is DFQATT and CDR2 SNEGSKA (reference sequence). Trimming at V came to 2 bases and at J to 0 bases, leaving 4 bases not matched to a gene. The length of the CDR3 is 15 residues. The chain's CDR3 is CSARLAGLSYNEQFF. The CDR3 DNA reads TGCAGTGCTAGATTAGCGGGCCTCTCCTACAATGAGCAGTTCTTC.

This clonotype has just a few counts. The chain employs TRBV5-1 and TRBJ2-5; D might be TRBD1 or TRBD2, each matching 5 bases. The V gene lost 0 bases and the J gene lost 1 base, with 13 bases spanning the gap. This CDR3 is 16 amino acids long. Germline loops: CDR1 SGHRS, CDR2 YFSETQ. The CDR3 sequence is CASSLALGRGQETQYF. CDR3 bases: TGCGCCAGCAGCTTGGCGCTGGGACGCGGCCAAGAGACCCAGTACTTC. Together with reference TRBV5-1 and TRBJ2-5, the CDR3 gives the full variable domain: KAGVTQTPRYLIKTRGQQVTLSCSPISGHRSVSWYQQTPGQGLQFLFEYFSETQRNKGNFPGRFSGRQFSNSRSEMNVSTLELGDSALYLCASSLALGRGQETQYFGPGTRLLVL.

This clonotype occurred a few times. The gene calls are TRBV6-5 and TRBJ2-5; D might be TRBD1 (6 bases). This CDR3 is 14 amino acids long. The germline V and J ends were trimmed by 6 bases and 0 bases, with 11 bases remaining between them. Germline V gene data show CDR1 as MNHEY and CDR2 as SVGAGI. In DNA form, the CDR3 reads TGTGCCAGCAGACGCCGGGACAACCAAGAGACCCAGTACTTC. Translation gives CASRRRDNQETQYF.

The CDR3 DNA sequence: TGTGCCAGCAGCCAAGGGTACAAAGCGGGAAGGTCTATGAAGGAGCAGTACTTC. Translated: CASSQGYKAGRSMKEQYF. This chain links TRBV4-2 with TRBJ2-7, with 7 bases aligning to TRBD2. The germline CDR1 and CDR2 sequences are LGHNA and YNFKEQ. The trim removed 1 base at V and 7 bases at J, leaving 19 bases unmatched. CDR3 length: 18 residues.

This rearrangement joins TRBV29-1 to TRBJ1-2, with 10 nucleotides matching TRBD1. The trim removed 1 base at V and 7 bases at J, leaving 3 bases unmatched. The CDR3 covers 13 residues. The germline V gene encodes CDR1 SQVTM and CDR2 ANQGSEA. The CDR3 here is CSVEGTGGVGYTF. The CDR3 DNA is TGCAGCGTTGAAGGGACAGGGGGAGTTGGCTACACCTTC.

The rearrangement joins TRBV5-1 to TRBJ2-7; the match to TRBD2 covers 13 bases. Germline V gene data show CDR1 as SGHRS and CDR2 as YFSETQ. V shed 0 bases and J 6 bases; nucleotides not matched to a gene: 3. The CDR3 spans 15 residues. The CDR3, as DNA: TGCGCCAGCAGCTTGGGACTAGCGGGAGGAATCGAGCAGTACTTC. Its translation is CASSLGLAGGIEQYF.

The rearrangement joins TRBV29-1 to TRBJ2-1; D is unresolved. Trimming removed 3 bases at V and 8 bases at J, with 5 bases between. Germline values: CDR1 SQVTM, CDR2 ANQGSEA. CDR3 length: 10 amino acids. CDR3: CSVDGYEQFF. The CDR3 DNA reads TGCAGCGTTGACGGGTATGAGCAGTTCTTC.

The chain recombines TRBV29-1 with TRBJ2-5; 15 positions agree with TRBD2. The germline V gene encodes CDR1 SQVTM and CDR2 ANQGSEA. This CDR3 is built from 17 residues. With V trimmed by 2 bases and J by 0 bases, 4 bases remained unmatched. CDR3 nucleotide sequence: TGCAGCGTTGAACAAGGGACTAGCGGGGGGTACCAAGAGACCCAGTACTTC. Translating it yields CSVEQGTSGGYQETQYF.

V usage is TRBV27 and J usage is TRBJ1-1; 11 nucleotides align to TRBD1. The CDR3 length is 15 residues. Germline assignment: CDR1 MNHEY and CDR2 SMNVEV (reference sequence). Trimming removed 6 bases from V and 3 bases from J; junction bases left unmatched: 6. CDR3 nucleotides: TGTGCCAGCAGCCCCGGACAGGGGGCGGACACTGAAGCTTTCTTT. This sequence encodes CASSPGQGADTEAFF.

This clonotype has only a few counts. The V and J genes are TRBV6-5 and TRBJ2-6; either TRBD1 or TRBD2 may fit D (6 bases each). Looked up from germline, CDR1 is MNHEY and CDR2 is SVGAGI. CDR3 length equals 18 residues. V shed 1 base and J shed 1 base, with 14 bases lying between them. CDR3 coding DNA: TGTGCCAGCAGTTACTGGGGGGCGAGGTTGTCTGGGGCCAACGTCCTGACTTTC. This translates into CASSYWGARLSGANVLTF.

The gene calls are TRBV7-2 and TRBJ2-5; TRBD2 matches 8 bases. CDR1 SGHTA and CDR2 FQGNSA come from the germline V gene. J lost 5 bases, V lost 2 bases, and 7 bases had no gene match. The CDR3 covers 15 residues. The CDR3 loop is CASSLRGGRDETQYF. The CDR3 coding sequence is TGTGCCAGCAGCTTACGGGGGGGAAGGGATGAGACCCAGTACTTC.

This chain uses TRBV5-1 with TRBJ2-7; perhaps D is TRBD1 or TRBD2 (5 bases each). This CDR3 contains 13 residues. V was clipped by 3 bases and J by 4 bases, with 11 bases between them. Germline CDR1 and CDR2: SGHRS and YFSETQ. The CDR3 spells CASSSRGAYEQYF. As DNA, the CDR3 is TGCGCCAGCAGCTCCCGAGGGGCATACGAGCAGTACTTC.

The chain has TRBV25-1 and TRBJ2-4, with D perhaps TRBD1 (5 bases). The last part of the DNA fits TRBJ2-7 better; the J call may be wrong. This CDR3 spans 18 amino acids. CDR1 MGHDK and CDR2 SYGVNS come from the germline V gene. In DNA form, the CDR3 reads TGTGCCAGCAGTGAATATTTCCCCGACAGCACCTACCCCTACGAGCAGTACTTC. This encodes CASSEYFPDSTYPYEQYF.

Only one count was recorded for this clonotype. CDR3 bases: TGCAGTGCTAGTAGGACTAGCGGGACCTACGAGCAGTACTTC. This gives the protein CSASRTSGTYEQYF. V gene TRBV20-1 combines with J gene TRBJ2-7, with 12 positions matching TRBD2. J gave up 2 bases and V 3 bases, and 2 bases lay outside the gene matches. The CDR3 spans 14 residues. Germline V lookup: CDR1 DFQATT, CDR2 SNEGSKA (reference sequence).

The rearrangement links TRBV2 to TRBJ1-1; the D is unclear. The CDR3 runs 13 residues. Germline V gene lookup returns CDR1 SNHLY and CDR2 FYNNEI. Trimming cost V 4 bases and J 1 base, with 7 bases left between them. The CDR3 sequence is CASSGDGNTEAFF. The DNA for the CDR3 is TGTGCCAGCAGTGGAGACGGGAACACTGAAGCTTTCTTT.

This clonotype turned up a few times. V usage is TRBV7-9 and J usage is TRBJ2-1; TRBD2 aligns across 8 bases. This CDR3 contains 15 residues. The trim removed 2 bases at V and 4 bases at J, leaving 4 bases unmatched. Looked up from germline, CDR1 is SEHNR and CDR2 is FQNEAQ (reference sequence). CDR3 protein: CASSLRAGAYNEQFF. The CDR3 DNA is TGTGCCAGCAGCTTAAGAGCGGGAGCATACAATGAGCAGTTCTTC. Complete variable domain (other parts from reference TRBV7-9 and TRBJ2-1): DTGVSQNPRHKITKRGQNVTFRCDPISEHNRLYWYRQTLGQGPEFLTYFQNEAQLEKSRLLSDRFSAERPKGSFSTLEIQRTEQGDSAMYLCASSLRAGAYNEQFFGPGTRLTVL.